The T cell receptor (beta chain) under discussion was sequenced for a study of blood T cell repertoires in COVID-19. The wider study: Acute and convalescent COVID-19 specimens originated in the United States, Italy and Spain. PBMCs, B-cell-depleted T cells, or T cells provided the cDNA or gDNA that made up the material.

In the source study's methods: Counts of nucleated cells, estimated from reference gene primer amplification, were obtained. Libraries were prepared by immunoSEQ multiplex PCR; TCRdb keeps only in-frame clonotypes and omits some of them. V, J and clone size reflect that table, while D and trimming were determined from the DNA. The profile shows more than 60,000 clones, around 87% of them singletons. Germline values: CDR1 SGHNT, CDR2 YYREEE (reference sequence). The CDR3 consists of 13 residues. V dropped 5 bases and J dropped 4; count of bases not matched to a gene: 4. The receptor comes from a man in his 60s with acute or convalescent COVID-19. Sequencing was carried out using peripheral blood. The genes are TRBV5-4 and TRBJ1-1, with 8 bases identical to TRBD1. CDR3 sequence (DNA): TGTGCCAGCAGAAGGACAGGGAGCACTGAAGCTTTCTTT. Its translation: CASRRTGSTEAFF.